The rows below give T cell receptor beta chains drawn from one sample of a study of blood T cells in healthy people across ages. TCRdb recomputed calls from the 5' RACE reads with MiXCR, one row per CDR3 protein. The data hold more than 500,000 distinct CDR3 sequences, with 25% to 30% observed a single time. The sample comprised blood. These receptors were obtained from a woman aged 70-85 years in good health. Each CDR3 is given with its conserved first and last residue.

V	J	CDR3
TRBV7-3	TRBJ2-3	CASSSLTGGQYF
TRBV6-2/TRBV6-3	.	CASSYSGDRAGYEQYF
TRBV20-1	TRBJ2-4	CSAYPPGQGMRNIQYF
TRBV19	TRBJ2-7	CASSTRALSYEQYF
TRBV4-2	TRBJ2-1	CASSQEKRSSSYNEQFF
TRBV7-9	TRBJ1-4	CASSSFAPKLFF
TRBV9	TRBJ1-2	CASSLGQFNYGYTF
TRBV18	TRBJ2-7	CASSPGRGGSSYEQYF
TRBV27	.	CASSSAGAGEVDEQFF
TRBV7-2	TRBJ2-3	CASSRDRVPDTQYF
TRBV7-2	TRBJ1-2	CASSTQQGDYGYTF
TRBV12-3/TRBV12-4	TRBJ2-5	CASSPIQGETQYF
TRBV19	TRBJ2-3	CASSMSPPEPPGF
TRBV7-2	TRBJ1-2	CASSLPGEDYGYTF
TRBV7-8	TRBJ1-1	CASSQLDRGFSTEAFF
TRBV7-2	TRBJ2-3	CTSSLYQGTDTQYF
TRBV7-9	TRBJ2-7	CASSFPSGTSGVYDF
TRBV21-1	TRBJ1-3	CASSKVGGARGNTIYF
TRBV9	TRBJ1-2	CASSAHRSTVPGYTF
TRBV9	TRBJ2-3	CASSESSEYRQYF
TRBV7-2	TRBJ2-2	CASSLQGDTGELFF
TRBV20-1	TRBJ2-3	CSARKGAGGNTQYF
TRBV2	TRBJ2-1	CASSSRDTYHNEQFF
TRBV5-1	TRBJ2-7	CASSDRGRSYEQHF
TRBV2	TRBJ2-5	CASSALAGGPQETQYF
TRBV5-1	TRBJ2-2	CASSLFTGENGELFF
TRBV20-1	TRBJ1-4	CSVRGGSTNEKLFF
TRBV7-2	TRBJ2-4	CASSKTGWEGNIQYF
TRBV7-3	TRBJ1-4	CASSLSLTGTNEKLFF
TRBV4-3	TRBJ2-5	CASSPTTGPTGPGETQYF
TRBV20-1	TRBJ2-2	CSADRDTGELFF
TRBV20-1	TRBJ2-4	CSALRTSGGVVAKNIQYF
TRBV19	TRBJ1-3	CASSITGSSGNTIYF
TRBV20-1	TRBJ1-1	CSAREGTGTAQAFF
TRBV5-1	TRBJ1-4	CASSLIGQGGEKLFF
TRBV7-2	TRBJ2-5	CASSTNRGSETQYF
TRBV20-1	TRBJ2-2	CSGQGFSGELFF
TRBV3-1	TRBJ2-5	CASSPGVAGQETQYF
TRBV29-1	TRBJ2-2	CSVEYGGELFF
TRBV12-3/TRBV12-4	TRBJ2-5	CASRSALTSGQETQYF
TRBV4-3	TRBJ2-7	CAGSPQGGPYEQYF
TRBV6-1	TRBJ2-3	CATLTVTDTQYF
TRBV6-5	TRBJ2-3	CASSYSPLAGSTDTQYF
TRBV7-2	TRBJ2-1	CASSPQAGEDYNEQFF
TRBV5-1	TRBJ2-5	CASSFQERETQYF
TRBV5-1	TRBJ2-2	CASSLGQGARTGELFF
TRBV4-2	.	CASSGAGGNNNEQFF
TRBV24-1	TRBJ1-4	CATSDPGPEGANEKLFF
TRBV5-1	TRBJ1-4	CASSTGLVATNEKLFF
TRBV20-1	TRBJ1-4	CSVRTDPGGEKLFF
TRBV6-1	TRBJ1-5	CASKRQEGYQPQHF
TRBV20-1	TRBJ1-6	CSARGAADHNSPLHF
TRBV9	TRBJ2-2	CASSVGGLAGTGELFF